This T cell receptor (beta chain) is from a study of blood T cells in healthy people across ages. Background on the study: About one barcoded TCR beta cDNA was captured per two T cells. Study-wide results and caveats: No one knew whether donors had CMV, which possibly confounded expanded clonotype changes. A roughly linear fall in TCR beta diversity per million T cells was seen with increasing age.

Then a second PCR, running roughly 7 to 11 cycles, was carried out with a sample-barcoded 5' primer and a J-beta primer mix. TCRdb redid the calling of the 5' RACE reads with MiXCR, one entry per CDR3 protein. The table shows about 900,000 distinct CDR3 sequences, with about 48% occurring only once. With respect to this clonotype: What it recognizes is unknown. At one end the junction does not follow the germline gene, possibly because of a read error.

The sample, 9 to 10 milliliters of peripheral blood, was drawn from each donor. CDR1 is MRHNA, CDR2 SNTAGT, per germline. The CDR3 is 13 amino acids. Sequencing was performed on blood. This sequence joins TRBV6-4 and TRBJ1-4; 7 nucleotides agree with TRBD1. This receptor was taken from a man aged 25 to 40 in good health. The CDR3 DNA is TGTACCAGCAGCTACAGGGGTGGCGAAAAACTGTTTTTT. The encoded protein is CTSSYRGGEKLFF.